This TCR beta chain was captured by sequencing in a study of OX40 agonist ivuxolimab in advanced cancers. Data came from immunoSEQ multiplex PCR; TCRdb stores just in-frame clones and leaves some out. This table has roughly 55,000 clones, about 90% appearing once. CDR3 length: 16 amino acids. J was trimmed by 5 bases and V by 0 bases; bases with no gene match: 8. Germline V gene sequence: CDR1 MNHNS, CDR2 SASEGT. The source material was CD4+ or CD8+ T cells sorted from blood, sampled in a trial of the OX40 agonist ivuxolimab. The chain has TRBV6-1 and TRBJ2-5; 8 bases match TRBD1. This sequence was found in an adult with an advanced solid tumor such as melanoma, head and neck, liver or kidney cancer. The CDR3 bases are TGTGCCAGCAGTGAAGCGCTGGCAGGGGGCCGGGAGACCCAGTACTTC. It codes for CASSEALAGGRETQYF.